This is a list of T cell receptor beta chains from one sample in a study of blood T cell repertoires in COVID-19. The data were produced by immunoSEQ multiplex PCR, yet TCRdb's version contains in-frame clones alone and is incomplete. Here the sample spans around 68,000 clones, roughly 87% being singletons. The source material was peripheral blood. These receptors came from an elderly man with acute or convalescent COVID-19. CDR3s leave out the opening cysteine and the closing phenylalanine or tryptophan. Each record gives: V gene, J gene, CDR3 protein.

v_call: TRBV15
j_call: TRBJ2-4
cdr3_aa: ATSTFGLAGGSAKNIQY

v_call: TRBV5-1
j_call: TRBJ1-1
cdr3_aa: ASSPGGGEGKAF

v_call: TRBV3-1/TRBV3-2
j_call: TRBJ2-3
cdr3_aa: ASSQGEAGRTDTQY

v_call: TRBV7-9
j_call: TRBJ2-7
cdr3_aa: ASSLGLGPLAYEQY

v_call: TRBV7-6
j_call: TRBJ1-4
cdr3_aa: ASSKGPNEKLF

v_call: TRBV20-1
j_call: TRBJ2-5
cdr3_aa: SASRQETQY

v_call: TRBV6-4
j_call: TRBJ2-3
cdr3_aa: ASSDFPSTDTQY

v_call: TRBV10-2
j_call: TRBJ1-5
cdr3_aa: ASSEAVFNQPQH

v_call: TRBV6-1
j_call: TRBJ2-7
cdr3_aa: ASSSSGNVYEQY

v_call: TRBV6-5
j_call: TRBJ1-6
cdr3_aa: ASSWTGTENSPLH

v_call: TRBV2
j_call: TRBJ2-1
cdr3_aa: ASSRETSGRTNEQF

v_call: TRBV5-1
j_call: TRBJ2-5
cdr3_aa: ASSLVPAGGQETQY

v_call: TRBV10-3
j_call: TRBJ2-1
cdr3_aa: ASRGTGGSNEQF

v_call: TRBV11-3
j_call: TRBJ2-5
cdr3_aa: ASSFRTSGSQETQY

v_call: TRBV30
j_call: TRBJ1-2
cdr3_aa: AWRPIGGHDYGYT

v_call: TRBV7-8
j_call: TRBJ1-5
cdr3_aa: ASSLSLSRSLDQPQH

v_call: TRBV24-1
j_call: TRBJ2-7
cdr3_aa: ATSDPGEGGEQY

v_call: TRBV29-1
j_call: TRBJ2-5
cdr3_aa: SVGGGTGGIETQY

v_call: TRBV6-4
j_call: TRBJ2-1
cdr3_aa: ASSPGLAGGPSSYNEQF

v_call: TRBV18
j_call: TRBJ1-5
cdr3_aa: ASSSQGAVGNQPQH

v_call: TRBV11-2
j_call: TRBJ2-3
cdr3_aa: ASSLDLKRPQY

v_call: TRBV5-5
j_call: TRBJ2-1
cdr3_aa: ASSLDRRGFGEQF

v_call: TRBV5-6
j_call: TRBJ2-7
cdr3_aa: ASSPKLAGSPYEQY

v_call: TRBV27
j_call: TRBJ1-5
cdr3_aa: ASSLWGTGQPQH

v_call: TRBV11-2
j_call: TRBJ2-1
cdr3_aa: ASRRLARYNEQF

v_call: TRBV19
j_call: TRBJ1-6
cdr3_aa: ASRRGVDSSPLH

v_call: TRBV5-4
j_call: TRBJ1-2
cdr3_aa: ASSLGREGNGYT

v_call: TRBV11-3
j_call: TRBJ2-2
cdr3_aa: ASSFRAGTLNTGELF

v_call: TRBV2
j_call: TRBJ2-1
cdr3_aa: ASEPGQSSCNEQF

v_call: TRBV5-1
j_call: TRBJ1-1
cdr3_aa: ASTFGVFRGQNTEAF

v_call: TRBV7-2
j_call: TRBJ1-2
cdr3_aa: ASSPRGTGLGYT

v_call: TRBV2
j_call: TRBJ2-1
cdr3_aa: ASSVRRGFDQF

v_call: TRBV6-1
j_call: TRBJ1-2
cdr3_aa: ASSDTSRGDYGYT

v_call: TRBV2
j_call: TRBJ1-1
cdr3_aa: ASRKTGRYTEAF

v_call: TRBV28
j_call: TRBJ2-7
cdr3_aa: ASSLLDEQY

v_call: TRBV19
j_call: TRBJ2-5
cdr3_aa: ASSDRGRARSETQY

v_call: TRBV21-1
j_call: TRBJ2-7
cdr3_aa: ASSRTSVPSYEQY

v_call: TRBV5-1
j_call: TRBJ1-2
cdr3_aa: ASSLEGTGPYGYT

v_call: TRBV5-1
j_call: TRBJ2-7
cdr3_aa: ASSLDRPFYEQY

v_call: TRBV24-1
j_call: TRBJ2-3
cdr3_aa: ATSDLQEGTDTQY

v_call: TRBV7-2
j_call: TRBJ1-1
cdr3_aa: ASSLVAGAGVTEAF

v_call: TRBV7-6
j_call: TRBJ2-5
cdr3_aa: ASSPVGQGPSQETQY

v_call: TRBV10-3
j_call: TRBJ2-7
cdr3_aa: AISEPGLAGREQY

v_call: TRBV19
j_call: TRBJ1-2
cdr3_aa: ASSIGQDYGYT

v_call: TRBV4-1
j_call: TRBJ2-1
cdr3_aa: ASSHLGLASREF

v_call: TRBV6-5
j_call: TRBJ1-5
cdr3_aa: ASSLQGAREQPQH